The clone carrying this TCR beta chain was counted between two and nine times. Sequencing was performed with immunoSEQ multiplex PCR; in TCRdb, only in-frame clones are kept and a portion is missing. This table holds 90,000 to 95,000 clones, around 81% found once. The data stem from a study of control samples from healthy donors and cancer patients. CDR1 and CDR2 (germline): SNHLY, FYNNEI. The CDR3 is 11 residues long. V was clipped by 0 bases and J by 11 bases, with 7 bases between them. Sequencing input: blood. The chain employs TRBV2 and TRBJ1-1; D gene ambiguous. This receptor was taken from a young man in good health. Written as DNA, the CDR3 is TGTGCCAGCAGTGAAGCCCGCCTGGCTTTCTTT. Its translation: CASSEARLAFF.